A single sample is the source of the 29 T cell receptor beta chains below, sequenced in a study of blood T cell repertoires in COVID-19. Measured with immunoSEQ multiplex PCR; TCRdb has only the in-frame clones, and not every one. The sample records about 370,000 clones, roughly nine tenths being singletons. The sequenced sample consisted of peripheral blood. Receptors originate from a woman under 40 with COVID-19, enrolled during active disease.

In nucleotides, the CDR3 is TGCAGCGTTGTTGGGGGGGGAGGAGAGACCCAGTACTTC. Residues: CSVVGGGGETQYF. This chain uses TRBV29-1 with TRBJ2-5, with 7 bases identical to TRBD2. The CDR3 contains 13 residues. The germline gives CDR1 SQVTM, CDR2 ANQGSEA. V shed 4 bases and J 4 bases; nucleotides not matched to a gene: 6.

The J gene is TRBJ2-1, the V gene TRBV19; tentative D call: TRBD2 (6 bases). CDR1 is LNHDA and CDR2 is SQIVND in the germline V gene (reference sequence). The CDR3 spans 16 residues. V lost 9 bases, J lost 8 bases, and 26 bases lay in between. CDR3 region: CASQVVDGRLRDEQFF. The CDR3 DNA reads as TGTGCCAGCCAAGTTGTTGACGGGAGACTCAGGGATGAGCAGTTCTTC.

The rearrangement links TRBV10-3 to TRBJ1-1; D is perhaps TRBD1 (6 bases). The V and J ends lost 0 bases and 6 bases respectively, with 8 bases between them. Germline loops: CDR1 ENHRY, CDR2 SYGVKD. CDR3 length: 13 residues. CDR3 protein: CAISESNRAEAFF. The CDR3 coding sequence is TGTGCCATCAGTGAGTCGAACAGGGCTGAAGCTTTCTTT.

This chain connects TRBV24-1 to TRBJ1-1; tentative D call: TRBD1 (5 bases). This CDR3 contains 14 residues. With 3 bases removed from V and 3 bases from J, the gap between germline ends came to 10 bases. CDR1 and CDR2 (germline): KGHDR, SFDVKD. The CDR3 protein is CATSDGSGYTEAFF. The CDR3 DNA follows: TGTGCCACCAGTGATGGCTCAGGGTACACTGAAGCTTTCTTT.

V is TRBV25-1 and J is TRBJ1-2; 8 bases are shared with TRBD1. The junction had 8 bases not matched to a gene; V was cut back by 1 base and J by 4 bases. Germline V gene sequence: CDR1 MGHDK, CDR2 SYGVNS. This CDR3 region has 16 residues. The CDR3 spells CASSELSGGQSYGYTF. DNA of the CDR3: TGTGCCAGCAGTGAATTATCAGGGGGCCAGAGCTATGGCTACACCTTC.

The V and J genes are TRBV18 and TRBJ2-7, with D perhaps matching TRBD2 (7 bases). Trimming took off 5 bases at V and 5 bases at J, with 19 bases between the two ends. Germline values: CDR1 KGHSH, CDR2 LQKENI. The CDR3 sequence is 15 residues long. As DNA, the CDR3 is TGTGCCAGCTCATTAGTGTTGGGGGGGGACAACGAGCAGTACTTC. Encoded protein: CASSLVLGGDNEQYF.

The chain uses TRBV29-1 and TRBJ2-1; TRBD2 matches 9 bases. Germline values: CDR1 SQVTM, CDR2 ANQGSEA. The CDR3 spans 15 residues. The J segment lost 6 bases and the V segment lost 0 bases, leaving 6 bases of the junction unmatched. The CDR3 here is CSVEDPSGALNEQFF. The CDR3 coding sequence is TGCAGCGTTGAAGATCCTAGCGGGGCTCTCAATGAGCAGTTCTTC.

This clone has a single count. The chain joins TRBV6-4 to TRBJ1-1; the D gene is possibly TRBD1 (6 bases). The CDR3 extends over 15 amino acids. Looked up from germline, CDR1 is MRHNA and CDR2 is SNTAGT. V was pared by 8 bases and J by 2 bases, with 18 bases between. The CDR3 DNA follows: TGTGCCAGCTCTAAAGGGGGGGCGGGTAACACTGAAGCTTTCTTT. Amino acid sequence: CASSKGGAGNTEAFF.

This sequence joins TRBV30 and TRBJ2-3, with D possibly matching TRBD1 (6 bases). Trimming shortened V by 5 bases and J by 3 bases, and 21 bases separated the two germline ends. This CDR3 comprises 16 residues. Germline lookup yields CDR1 GTSNPN and CDR2 SVGIG (reference sequence). The CDR3 loop is CAWGSAPGRGTDTQYF. The CDR3 DNA is TGTGCCTGGGGGTCCGCTCCGGGCAGGGGTACAGATACGCAGTATTTT. The variable domain in full, completed from reference TRBV30 and TRBJ2-3, reads SQTIHQWPATLVQPVGSPLSLECTVEGTSNPNLYWYRQAAGRGLQLLFYSVGIGQISSEVPQNLSASRPQDRQFILSSKKLLLSDSGFYLCAWGSAPGRGTDTQYFGPGTRLTVL.

The DNA for the CDR3 is TGCGCCAGCAGGAATGGACATATTCGCGCGGACGGCTACACCTTC. Protein sequence: CASRNGHIRADGYTF. The chain combines TRBV10-1 with TRBJ1-2; TRBD1 might be the D (5 bases). Deletions cut 6 bases from V and 8 bases from J, with 22 bases between. The CDR3 extends over 15 amino acids. Germline CDR1 WNHNN, CDR2 SYGVQD (reference sequence).

The chain uses TRBV24-1 and TRBJ2-5, with TRBD1 identical over 8 bases. Germline CDR1 and CDR2: KGHDR and SFDVKD. This CDR3 region has 16 residues. V lost 4 bases to trimming and J lost 0 bases; unmatched junction nucleotides: 6. CDR3 nucleotides: TGTGCCACCAGTGACCGGAGGGACAGGTACCAAGAGACCCAGTACTTC. Its protein product is CATSDRRDRYQETQYF.

V usage is TRBV2 and J usage is TRBJ1-1; tentatively, D is TRBD1 (6 bases). The V gene's germline CDR1 is SNHLY and CDR2 FYNNEI. V was trimmed by 6 bases and J by 3 bases, leaving 14 bases between them. The CDR3 has 14 residues. CDR3 loop: CASSFTGTDTEAFF. The CDR3 bases are TGTGCCAGCAGCTTCACAGGGACGGACACTGAAGCTTTCTTT.

This rearrangement joins TRBV28 to TRBJ2-6; D is undetermined. From germline, CDR1 is MDHEN and CDR2 SYDVKM. Trimming shortened V by 3 bases and J by 0 bases, and 6 bases separated the two germline ends. The length of the CDR3 is 15 residues. The CDR3 DNA is TGTGCCAGCAGTTTGGGCTCCTCTGGGGCCAACGTCCTGACTTTC. It yields the protein CASSLGSSGANVLTF.

The genes are TRBV10-2 and TRBJ2-3, with TRBD2 matching 9 bases. The CDR3 is made up of 15 amino acids. The germline V gene has CDR1 WSHSY and CDR2 SAAADI. The V gene end was trimmed by 3 bases and the J gene end by 2 bases; junction bases not matched to a gene: 3. Written as DNA, the CDR3 is TGCGCCAGCAGTGACGCGGGACTAGCCACAGATACGCAGTATTTT. Residues: CASSDAGLATDTQYF.

This sequence joins TRBV29-1 and TRBJ2-3; D gene unclear. Trimming removed 4 bases at V and 2 bases at J, with 10 bases between. CDR1 SQVTM and CDR2 ANQGSEA come from the germline V gene. The CDR3 runs to 13 residues. The CDR3 sequence is CSVGVRPTDTQYF. The CDR3 coding sequence is TGCAGCGTTGGGGTGAGGCCCACAGATACGCAGTATTTT.

CDR3 nucleotide sequence: TGTGCCAGCAGAGTTAGGGGCCGGGAGGAAAAACTGTTTTTT. It yields the protein CASRVRGREEKLFF. J is TRBJ1-4 and V is TRBV27, with D maybe TRBD1 (5 bases). Germline lookup yields CDR1 MNHEY and CDR2 SMNVEV (reference sequence). The CDR3 totals 14 residues. Trimming cost V 6 bases and J 8 bases, with 16 bases left between them.

This clone was seen a handful of times. The chain recombines TRBV13 with TRBJ2-5; D possibly corresponds to TRBD2 (6 bases). The CDR3 spans 17 residues. Per the germline V gene, CDR1 is PRHDT and CDR2 is FYEKMQ (reference sequence). V lost 4 bases, J lost 5 bases, and 23 bases lay in between. As DNA, the CDR3 is TGTGCCAGCAGCTCCGGATGGGGCGGGACTCGGATGGAGACCCAGTACTTC. It encodes CASSSGWGGTRMETQYF.

In this sample, this clone turned up once. The V and J genes are TRBV19 and TRBJ1-5, with 8 bases fitting TRBD1. The junction had 10 bases not matched to a gene; V was cut back by 5 bases and J by 7 bases. CDR1 is LNHDA and CDR2 is SQIVND in the germline V gene (reference sequence). The CDR3 runs to 15 residues. CDR3 nucleotides: TGTGCCAGTAGTCCCGGCAGGGGGCTGGGACAGCCCCAGCATTTT. Protein sequence: CASSPGRGLGQPQHF. Full variable domain (missing parts from reference TRBV19 and TRBJ1-5): DGGITQSPKYLFRKEGQNVTLSCEQNLNHDAMYWYRQDPGQGLRLIYYSQIVNDFQKGDIAEGYSVSREKKESFPLTVTSAQKNPTAFYLCASSPGRGLGQPQHFGDGTRLSIL.

This clone came up a few times. Different DNA sequences within this sample yield the same CDR3. The chain links TRBV2 to TRBJ2-5; 7 bases match TRBD1. The length of the CDR3 is 14 residues. After removal of 2 bases from V and 5 bases from J, the junction contained 5 bases not matched to a gene. Germline V gene sequence: CDR1 SNHLY, CDR2 FYNNEI. This CDR3 is CASSERTGRETQYF. The CDR3 region has the DNA TGTGCCAGCAGTGAAAGGACAGGAAGGGAGACCCAGTACTTC.

The genes are TRBV19 and TRBJ2-1; the match to TRBD2 covers 9 bases. The CDR3 sequence is 15 residues long. The ends lost 5 bases at V and 1 base at J; junction bases unmatched: 3. Germline CDR1 reads LNHDA; CDR2 reads SQIVND (reference sequence). The CDR3 DNA sequence: TGTGCCAGTAGTCGAGCGGGAGGATCCTACAATGAGCAGTTCTTC. This encodes CASSRAGGSYNEQFF.

The chain couples TRBV7-2 to TRBJ2-2; the D gene is possibly TRBD2 (6 bases). This CDR3 region has 16 residues. V dropped 1 base and J dropped 4 bases, with 13 bases sitting between them. Germline lookup yields CDR1 SGHTA and CDR2 FQGNSA. CDR3 bases: TGTGCCAGCAGCTTAGAATCCAGAGCGGGCACCGGGGAGCTGTTTTTT. Protein sequence: CASSLESRAGTGELFF.

The chain combines TRBV21-1 with TRBJ2-1; the DNA was not used to check the table's D call, TRBD2. TRBV21-1 is an annotated pseudogene. The CDR3 extends over 14 amino acids. In DNA form, the CDR3 reads TGTGCCAGCAGCAAAAAGGCGGTCCACAATGAGCAGTTCTTC. It translates to CASSKKAVHNEQFF.

The J gene is TRBJ1-6, the V gene TRBV14; D ambiguous. V gave up 0 bases and J gave up 9 bases, with 15 bases separating them. Germline CDR1 and CDR2: SGHDN and FVKESK. The CDR3 is 16 amino acids. CDR3 loop: CASSQERLSSGSPLHF. CDR3 nucleotide sequence: TGTGCCAGCAGCCAAGAGAGGCTCTCCTCGGGTTCACCCCTCCACTTT. The full variable domain, its missing parts supplied by reference TRBV14 and TRBJ1-6, is EAGVTQFPSHSVIEKGQTVTLRCDPISGHDNLYWYRRVMGKEIKFLLHFVKESKQDESGMPNNRFLAERTGGTYSTLKVQPAELEDSGVYFCASSQERLSSGSPLHFGNGTRLTVT.

This clone was observed a few times. The chain recombines TRBV7-9 with TRBJ2-5, with TRBD1 as a possible D gene (5 bases). Germline CDR1 reads SEHNR; CDR2 reads FQNEAQ (reference sequence). This CDR3 comprises 14 residues. V was cut by 5 bases and J by 0 bases, with 10 bases left in between. The CDR3 loop reads CASSPLTDQETQYF. The CDR3 DNA reads as TGTGCCAGCAGCCCCTTGACAGACCAAGAGACCCAGTACTTC.

Turning to this clone: Relative to the germline gene, one junction end is altered; a read error may explain this. The chain combines TRBV27 with TRBJ2-2; 7 nucleotides match TRBD1. This CDR3 spans 16 amino acids. The germline V gene has CDR1 MNHEY and CDR2 SMNVEV (reference sequence). The DNA for the CDR3 is TGTGCCAGCAGTCTATCGACAGGGTGGGTGTCCGGGGAGCTGTTTTTT. This translates into CASSLSTGWVSGELFF.

This clone was seen only a few times. The CDR3 sequence is CASSLVVDGETQYF. The CDR3 nucleotides read TGTGCCAGCAGCTTGGTAGTAGATGGAGAGACCCAGTACTTC. The chain couples TRBV5-4 to TRBJ2-5; unclear D gene. The CDR3 extends over 14 amino acids. Trimming removed 0 bases from V and 4 bases from J, with 10 bases in between. From germline, CDR1 is SGHNT and CDR2 YYREEE (reference sequence). Complete variable domain (other parts from reference TRBV5-4 and TRBJ2-5): ETGVTQSPTHLIKTRGQQVTLRCSSQSGHNTVSWYQQALGQGPQFIFQYYREEENGRGNFPPRFSGLQFPNYSSELNVNALELDDSALYLCASSLVVDGETQYFGPGTRLLVL.

V and J are TRBV5-3 and TRBJ2-7; 7 nucleotides agree with TRBD2. TRBV5-3 is filed as an ORF, its function uncertain. V shed 10 bases and J 4 bases; nucleotides not matched to a gene: 8. The CDR3 has 12 residues. The CDR3 is CAARGRGYEQYV. The CDR3 bases are TGTGCCGCCCGCGGGAGAGGTTACGAGCAGTACGTC.

The table lists this clone with a count of one. The chain combines TRBV4-3 with TRBJ2-3; 10 bases line up with TRBD2. Germline values: CDR1 LGHNA, CDR2 YSLEER. The CDR3 has 19 amino acids. The J segment lost 1 base and the V segment lost 0 bases, leaving 10 bases of the junction unmatched. This CDR3 reads CASSQELAGGLLGTDTQYF. CDR3 DNA sequence: TGCGCCAGCAGCCAAGAGTTAGCGGGGGGACTCCTTGGCACAGATACGCAGTATTTT.

This clone has a single count. This chain links TRBV19 with TRBJ2-2; 9 bases line up with TRBD2. The germline gives CDR1 LNHDA, CDR2 SQIVND (reference sequence). The junction had 2 bases not matched to a gene; V was cut back by 1 base and J by 5 bases. This CDR3 comprises 15 residues. The DNA for the CDR3 is TGTGCCAGTAGTATAGTAGCGGGAGTGACCGGGGAGCTGTTTTTT. It codes for CASSIVAGVTGELFF.